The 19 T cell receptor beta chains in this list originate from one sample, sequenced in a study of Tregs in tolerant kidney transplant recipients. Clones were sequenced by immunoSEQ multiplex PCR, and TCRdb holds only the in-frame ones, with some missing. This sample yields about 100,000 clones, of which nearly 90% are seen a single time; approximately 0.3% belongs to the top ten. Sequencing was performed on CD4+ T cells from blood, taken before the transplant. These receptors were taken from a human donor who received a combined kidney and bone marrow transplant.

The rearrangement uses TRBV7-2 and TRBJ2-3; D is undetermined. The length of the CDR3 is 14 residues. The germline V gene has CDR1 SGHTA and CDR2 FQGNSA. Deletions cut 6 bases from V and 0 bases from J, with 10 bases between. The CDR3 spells CASRWASSTDTQYF. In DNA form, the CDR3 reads TGTGCCAGCAGGTGGGCCTCTAGCACAGATACGCAGTATTTT.

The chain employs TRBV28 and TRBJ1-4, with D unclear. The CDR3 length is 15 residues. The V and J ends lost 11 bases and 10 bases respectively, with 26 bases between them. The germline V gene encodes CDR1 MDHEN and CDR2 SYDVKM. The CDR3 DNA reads TGTGCCTCTCAAACCTCGGGGAGCCGAGCAGGAAAACTGTTTTTT. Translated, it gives CASQTSGSRAGKLFF.

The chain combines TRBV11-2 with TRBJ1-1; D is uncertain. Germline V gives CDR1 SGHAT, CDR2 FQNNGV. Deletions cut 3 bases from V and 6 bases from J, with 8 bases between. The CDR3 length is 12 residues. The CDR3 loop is CASSFILSEAFF. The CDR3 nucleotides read TGTGCCAGCAGCTTTATTCTGTCTGAAGCTTTCTTT.

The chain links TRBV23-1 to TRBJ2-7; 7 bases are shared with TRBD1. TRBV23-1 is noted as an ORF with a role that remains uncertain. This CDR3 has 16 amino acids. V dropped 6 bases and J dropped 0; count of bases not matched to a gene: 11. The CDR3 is CASSPWGQLSSYEQYF. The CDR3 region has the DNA TGCGCCAGCAGCCCCTGGGGACAGCTTAGCTCCTACGAGCAGTACTTC.

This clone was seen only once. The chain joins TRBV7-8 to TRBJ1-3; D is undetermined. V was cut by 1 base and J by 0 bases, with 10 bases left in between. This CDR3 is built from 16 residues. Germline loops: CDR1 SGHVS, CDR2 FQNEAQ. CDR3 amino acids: CASSLGFAGSGNTIYF. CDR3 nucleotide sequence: TGTGCCAGCAGCTTAGGGTTCGCAGGCTCTGGAAACACCATATATTTT.

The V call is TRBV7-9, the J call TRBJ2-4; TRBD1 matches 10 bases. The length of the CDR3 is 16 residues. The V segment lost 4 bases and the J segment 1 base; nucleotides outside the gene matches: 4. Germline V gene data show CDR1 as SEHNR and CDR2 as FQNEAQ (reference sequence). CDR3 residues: CASSYWGQGAKNIQYF. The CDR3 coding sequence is TGTGCCAGCAGCTACTGGGGACAGGGGGCCAAAAACATTCAGTACTTC.

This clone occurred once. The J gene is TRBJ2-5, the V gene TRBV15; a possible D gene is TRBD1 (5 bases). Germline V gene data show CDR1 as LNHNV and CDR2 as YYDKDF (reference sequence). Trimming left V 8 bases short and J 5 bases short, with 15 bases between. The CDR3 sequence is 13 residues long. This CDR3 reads CATRAQGTETQYF. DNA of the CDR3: TGTGCCACCCGGGCGCAGGGTACGGAGACCCAGTACTTC.

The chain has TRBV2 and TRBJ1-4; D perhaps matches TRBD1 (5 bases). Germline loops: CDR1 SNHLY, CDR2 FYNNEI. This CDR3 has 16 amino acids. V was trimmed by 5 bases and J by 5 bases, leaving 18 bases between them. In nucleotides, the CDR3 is TGTGCCAGCAGTCCTATTCTGGCAGGGCTAAATGAAAAACTGTTTTTT. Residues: CASSPILAGLNEKLFF.

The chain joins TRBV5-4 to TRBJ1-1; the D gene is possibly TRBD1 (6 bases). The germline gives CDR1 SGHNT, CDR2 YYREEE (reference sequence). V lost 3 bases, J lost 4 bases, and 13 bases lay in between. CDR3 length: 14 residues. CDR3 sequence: CASSSQGKGTEAFF. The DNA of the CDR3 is TGTGCCAGCAGCTCTCAGGGGAAGGGCACTGAAGCTTTCTTT.

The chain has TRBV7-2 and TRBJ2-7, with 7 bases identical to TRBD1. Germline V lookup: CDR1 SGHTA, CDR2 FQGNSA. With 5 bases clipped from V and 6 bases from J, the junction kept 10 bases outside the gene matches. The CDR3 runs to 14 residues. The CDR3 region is CASSPGPRTGEQYF. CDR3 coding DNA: TGTGCCAGCAGCCCCGGGCCTCGGACAGGCGAGCAGTACTTC.

The CDR3 spells CASSPHGGGGNNEQFF. The CDR3 bases are TGTGCCAGCAGCCCCCACGGGGGAGGAGGAAACAATGAGCAGTTCTTC. The chain recombines TRBV11-3 with TRBJ2-1; the D gene is possibly TRBD2 (6 bases). Germline V gene data show CDR1 as SGHNT and CDR2 as YENEEA. Trimming shortened V by 5 bases and J by 5 bases, and 19 bases separated the two germline ends. This CDR3 has 16 residues.

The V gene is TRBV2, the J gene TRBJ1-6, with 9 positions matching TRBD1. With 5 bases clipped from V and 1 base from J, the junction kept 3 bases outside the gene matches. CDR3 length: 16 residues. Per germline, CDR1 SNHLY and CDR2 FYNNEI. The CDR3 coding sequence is TGTGCCAGCAGTAGACAGGGGGGATCCTATAATTCACCCCTCCACTTT. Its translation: CASSRQGGSYNSPLHF.

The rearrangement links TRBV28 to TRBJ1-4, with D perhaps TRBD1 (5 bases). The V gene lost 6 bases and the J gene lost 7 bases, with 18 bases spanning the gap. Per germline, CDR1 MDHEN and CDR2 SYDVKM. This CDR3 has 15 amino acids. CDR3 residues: CASRVTGPSGEKLFF. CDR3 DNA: TGTGCCAGCAGGGTTACAGGACCGAGTGGTGAAAAACTGTTTTTT.

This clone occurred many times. The CDR3 protein is CASSQDRVHNSSPLHF. As DNA, the CDR3 is TGTGCCAGCAGCCAAGATCGGGTCCACAATAGTTCACCCCTCCACTTT. The chain recombines TRBV14 with TRBJ1-6; D is unresolved. This CDR3 contains 16 residues. V gave up 0 bases and J gave up 9 bases, with 15 bases separating them. Germline CDR1 is SGHDN and CDR2 is FVKESK.

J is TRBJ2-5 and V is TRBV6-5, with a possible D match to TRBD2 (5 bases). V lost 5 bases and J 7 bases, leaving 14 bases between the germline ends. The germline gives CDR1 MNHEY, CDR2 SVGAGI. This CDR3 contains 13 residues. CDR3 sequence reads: CASSPLLRGTQYF. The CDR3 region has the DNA TGTGCCAGCAGTCCCCTACTCCGGGGGACCCAGTACTTC.

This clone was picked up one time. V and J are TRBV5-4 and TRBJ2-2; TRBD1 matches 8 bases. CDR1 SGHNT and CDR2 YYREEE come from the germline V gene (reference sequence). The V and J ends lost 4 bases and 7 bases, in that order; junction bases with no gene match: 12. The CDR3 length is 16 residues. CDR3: CASSPTQGGSGGELFF. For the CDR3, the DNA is TGTGCCAGCAGCCCGACACAGGGGGGTAGCGGCGGGGAGCTGTTTTTT.

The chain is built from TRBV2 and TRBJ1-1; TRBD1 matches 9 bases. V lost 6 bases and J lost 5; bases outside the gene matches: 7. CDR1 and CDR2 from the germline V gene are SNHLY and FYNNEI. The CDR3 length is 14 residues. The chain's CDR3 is CASRGTGGETEAFF. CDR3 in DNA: TGTGCCAGCAGGGGAACAGGGGGCGAAACTGAAGCTTTCTTT.

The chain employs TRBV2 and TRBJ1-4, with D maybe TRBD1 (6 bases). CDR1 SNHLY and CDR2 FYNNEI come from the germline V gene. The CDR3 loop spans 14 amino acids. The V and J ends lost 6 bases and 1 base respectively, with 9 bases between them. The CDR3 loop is CASRVRGTNEKLFF. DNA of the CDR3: TGTGCCAGCAGAGTCAGGGGAACTAATGAAAAACTGTTTTTT. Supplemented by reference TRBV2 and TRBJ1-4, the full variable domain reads EPEVTQTPSHQVTQMGQEVILRCVPISNHLYFYWYRQILGQKVEFLVSFYNNEISEKSEIFDDQFSVERPDGSNFTLKIRSTKLEDSAMYFCASRVRGTNEKLFFGSGTQLSVL.

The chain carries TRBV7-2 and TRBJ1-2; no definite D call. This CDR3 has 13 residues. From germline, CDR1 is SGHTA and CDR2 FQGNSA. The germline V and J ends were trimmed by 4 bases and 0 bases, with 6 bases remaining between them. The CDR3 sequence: CASSSSANYGYTF. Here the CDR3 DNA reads TGTGCCAGCAGCTCGTCGGCTAACTATGGCTACACCTTC.